These 26 T cell receptor beta chains came from one sample sequenced in a study of cytomegalovirus exposure and HLA in healthy donors. The protocol was immunoSEQ multiplex PCR, while the TCRdb copy is restricted to in-frame clones and leaves out a portion. The top ten hold 0.83% of the sample, which has more than 300,000 clones, 80% to 90% seen once. Source material: PBMCs. Source of these receptors: a woman younger than 35 in good health and CMV-seronegative.

This rearrangement joins TRBV7-9 to TRBJ2-3, with TRBD1 identical over 8 bases. Germline CDR1 is SEHNR and CDR2 is FQNEAQ (reference sequence). V lost 5 bases to trimming and J lost 1 base; unmatched junction nucleotides: 5. The CDR3 contains 15 residues. This CDR3 is CASSRQGKGTDTQYF. Written as DNA, the CDR3 is TGTGCCAGCAGCCGACAGGGGAAGGGCACAGATACGCAGTATTTT.

The chain is built from TRBV4-1 and TRBJ2-3; tentative D call: TRBD2 (6 bases). V was trimmed by 4 bases and J by 4 bases, leaving 24 bases between them. Germline V gives CDR1 MGHRA, CDR2 YSYEKL. This CDR3 is built from 18 residues. Here the CDR3 DNA reads TGCGCCAGCAGCCGTCCCGGGACTGGGGTTCTTAGCGCAGATACGCAGTATTTT. This translates into CASSRPGTGVLSADTQYF.

The chain recombines TRBV25-1 with TRBJ2-1; D may be TRBD2 (6 bases). The CDR3 extends over 12 amino acids. Germline loops: CDR1 MGHDK, CDR2 SYGVNS. V was pared by 6 bases and J by 6 bases, with 9 bases between. CDR3 loop: CASRTGSNEQFF. The CDR3 nucleotides are TGTGCCAGCAGAACCGGGAGCAATGAGCAGTTCTTC.

The V and J genes are TRBV5-1 and TRBJ2-2; TRBD2 matches at 11 bases. This CDR3 has 16 residues. Germline lookup yields CDR1 SGHRS and CDR2 YFSETQ. With 2 bases clipped from V and 1 base from J, the junction kept 1 base outside the gene matches. CDR3 sequence: CASSFTSGGNTGELFF. The CDR3 DNA reads as TGCGCCAGCAGCTTCACTAGCGGGGGGAACACCGGGGAGCTGTTTTTT.

This chain links TRBV14 with TRBJ1-1, with D hard to call. Germline CDR1 is SGHDN and CDR2 is FVKESK. The V and J ends lost 6 bases and 1 base respectively, with 9 bases between them. The CDR3 covers 13 residues. The CDR3 sequence: CASRVDPNTEAFF. In DNA, the CDR3 is TGTGCCAGCAGGGTAGATCCGAACACTGAAGCTTTCTTT.

V usage is TRBV9 and J usage is TRBJ2-5; 7 bases align to TRBD2. In germline, CDR1 is SGDLS, CDR2 YYNGEE. The CDR3 spans 16 residues. After removal of 4 bases from V and 1 base from J, the junction contained 10 bases not matched to a gene. The CDR3 spells CASSPRERELQETQYF. The CDR3, as DNA: TGTGCCAGCAGCCCGCGGGAGAGGGAGCTCCAAGAGACCCAGTACTTC.

This clone occurred once. The chain links TRBV28 to TRBJ2-1; D is unclear. Germline V gene sequence: CDR1 MDHEN, CDR2 SYDVKM. Trimming removed 0 bases from V and 8 bases from J, with 11 bases in between. CDR3 length: 14 amino acids. CDR3 DNA sequence: TGTGCCAGCAGTTTATGGGCCCTTTTGGATGAGCAGTTCTTC. Amino acids: CASSLWALLDEQFF. The full variable domain, rest sourced from reference TRBV28 and TRBJ2-1, is DVKVTQSSRYLVKRTGEKVFLECVQDMDHENMFWYRQDPGLGLRLIYFSYDVKMKEKGDIPEGYSVSREKKERFSLILESASTNQTSMYLCASSLWALLDEQFFGPGTRLTVL.

The CDR3 sequence is CASSTRWLGGTMNTEAFF. The CDR3 region has the DNA TGCGCCAGCAGTACGCGTTGGTTGGGTGGGACAATGAACACTGAAGCTTTCTTT. This chain uses TRBV4-1 with TRBJ1-1, with a weak D call TRBD1 (6 bases). Trimming shortened V by 6 bases and J by 0 bases, and 23 bases separated the two germline ends. CDR3 length equals 18 residues. Germline CDR1 reads MGHRA; CDR2 reads YSYEKL.

This clone has more than one count but fewer than ten. The chain recombines TRBV28 with TRBJ2-5; the D gene is possibly TRBD2 (7 bases). V lost 6 bases, J lost 4 bases, and 15 bases lay in between. The CDR3 covers 14 residues. Per the germline V gene, CDR1 is MDHEN and CDR2 is SYDVKM. The CDR3 region has the DNA TGTGCCAGCAGCAGTGGGGGGGCACGAGAGACCCAGTACTTC. This sequence encodes CASSSGGARETQYF. The entire variable domain, with the rest obtained from reference TRBV28 and TRBJ2-5, is as follows: DVKVTQSSRYLVKRTGEKVFLECVQDMDHENMFWYRQDPGLGLRLIYFSYDVKMKEKGDIPEGYSVSREKKERFSLILESASTNQTSMYLCASSSGGARETQYFGPGTRLLVL.

V and J are TRBV15 and TRBJ2-6; D not resolved. V was trimmed by 3 bases and J by 2 bases, leaving 11 bases between them. Germline-derived CDR1 and CDR2 are LNHNV and YYDKDF (reference sequence). The CDR3 loop spans 16 amino acids. The chain's CDR3 is CATSSPLGAGANVLTF. The CDR3 DNA sequence: TGTGCCACCAGCAGTCCCCTAGGCGCTGGGGCCAACGTCCTGACTTTC.

The rearrangement links TRBV7-9 to TRBJ1-2; possible D gene TRBD1, 6 bases. Trimming took 5 bases from V and 8 from J, leaving 12 bases between them. The CDR3 contains 12 residues. CDR1 is SEHNR, CDR2 FQNEAQ, per germline (reference sequence). CDR3 region: CASSQGTWGYTF. In DNA form, the CDR3 reads TGTGCCAGCAGCCAGGGGACCTGGGGCTACACCTTC.

In its sample, this clone was seen a few times. This sequence joins TRBV28 and TRBJ2-1; weak D call: TRBD2 (5 bases). Between the trimmed V and J ends, which lost 2 bases and 0 bases, there was a span of 8 bases. The CDR3 has 15 amino acids. Per germline, CDR1 MDHEN and CDR2 SYDVKM. CDR3 amino acids: CASSLDYHSYNEQFF. The CDR3 DNA is TGTGCCAGCAGTTTAGACTACCACTCCTACAATGAGCAGTTCTTC.

This sequence joins TRBV5-3 and TRBJ2-1; 9 bases fit TRBD2. TRBV5-3 is filed as an ORF, its function uncertain. CDR3 length: 15 amino acids. With V trimmed by 4 bases and J by 7 bases, 9 bases remained unmatched. The DNA for the CDR3 is TGTGCCAGAAGCCCCCGGGGCGGGAGGGTAAATGAGCAGTTCTTC. This translates into CARSPRGGRVNEQFF.

V and J are TRBV27 and TRBJ2-1, with 9 bases lining up with TRBD2. With 6 bases clipped from V and 5 bases from J, the junction kept 5 bases outside the gene matches. The CDR3 spans 14 residues. Germline values: CDR1 MNHEY, CDR2 SMNVEV (reference sequence). The chain's CDR3 is CASSLRGGHNEQFF. The DNA of the CDR3 is TGTGCCAGCAGCCTGCGGGGGGGTCACAATGAGCAGTTCTTC.

Turning to this clone: The sample contains more than one DNA sequence encoding this CDR3. The chain joins TRBV28 to TRBJ1-3; the D is unclear. The ends were cut back, 1 base at V and 4 bases at J, with 8 bases in the middle. The CDR3 sequence is 14 residues long. The V gene's germline CDR1 is MDHEN and CDR2 SYDVKM. The CDR3 nucleotides are TGTGCCAGCAGTTTATCAGGTGCCGGAAACACCATATATTTT. It specifies CASSLSGAGNTIYF.

This chain joins TRBV7-9 and TRBJ2-1; 9 bases are shared with TRBD1. This CDR3 is 14 amino acids long. Trimming removed 3 bases from V and 10 bases from J; junction bases left unmatched: 7. The germline V gene has CDR1 SEHNR and CDR2 FQNEAQ (reference sequence). CDR3 sequence: CASSLTGGSSEQFF. For the CDR3, the DNA is TGTGCCAGCAGCTTGACAGGGGGGTCCTCAGAGCAGTTCTTC.

This chain uses TRBV28 with TRBJ2-1; 8 bases match TRBD2. Germline lookup yields CDR1 MDHEN and CDR2 SYDVKM. Losses at the gene ends were 3 bases for V and 0 bases for J; bases not matched to a gene: 4. The CDR3 has 16 amino acids. The CDR3 loop is CASSLLAGGSYNEQFF. Written as DNA, the CDR3 is TGTGCCAGCAGTTTGTTGGCGGGAGGCTCCTACAATGAGCAGTTCTTC.

V gene TRBV5-1 combines with J gene TRBJ1-3; perhaps TRBD1 as D (5 bases). V was trimmed by 1 base and J by 4 bases, leaving 9 bases between them. The germline CDR1 and CDR2 sequences are SGHRS and YFSETQ. The CDR3 length is 14 residues. The CDR3 region is CASSLMGGGNTIYF. The CDR3 nucleotides read TGCGCCAGCAGCTTGATGGGGGGAGGAAACACCATATATTTT.

The chain employs TRBV4-1 and TRBJ2-3, with D perhaps TRBD2 (6 bases). The V gene's germline CDR1 is MGHRA and CDR2 YSYEKL. This CDR3 has 16 residues. V gave up 1 base and J gave up 1 base, with 12 bases separating them. CDR3 sequence (DNA): TGCGCCAGCAGCCAAGCCCGGGGGTCGGGCACAGATACGCAGTATTTT. This codes for CASSQARGSGTDTQYF.

The sample holds one count of this clone. This sequence joins TRBV5-5 and TRBJ1-2; 11 bases align to TRBD1. CDR3 length equals 15 residues. Germline V gives CDR1 SGHKS, CDR2 YYEKEE (reference sequence). The J segment lost 7 bases and the V segment lost 4 bases, leaving 9 bases of the junction unmatched. This CDR3 reads CASSNFPGTGGGYTF. CDR3 nucleotides: TGTGCCAGCAGCAACTTCCCCGGGACAGGGGGTGGCTACACCTTC.

The chain uses TRBV5-6 and TRBJ1-1; 7 positions match TRBD1. Trimming took 4 bases from V and 3 from J; bases not matched to a gene: 6. CDR1 and CDR2 (germline): SGHDT, YYEEEE. The CDR3 consists of 14 residues. The chain's CDR3 is CASSLGQSYTEAFF. CDR3 DNA: TGTGCCAGCAGCCTGGGACAGTCTTACACTGAAGCTTTCTTT.

This clone was observed a handful of times. The chain recombines TRBV7-7 with TRBJ2-3; D gene uncertain. Germline assignment: CDR1 SSHAT and CDR2 FNYEAQ (reference sequence). The CDR3 totals 12 residues. V lost 1 base, J lost 6 bases, and 5 bases lay in between. The CDR3 protein is CASSLGPDTQYF. CDR3 coding DNA: TGTGCCAGCAGCTTAGGGCCTGATACGCAGTATTTT. Filled out from reference TRBV7-7 and TRBJ2-3, the complete variable domain reads GAGVSQSPRYKVTKRGQDVTLRCDPISSHATLYWYQQALGQGPEFLTYFNYEAQPDKSGLPSDRFSAERPEGSISTLTIQRTEQRDSAMYRCASSLGPDTQYFGPGTRLTVL.

CDR3 nucleotide sequence: TGTGCCAGCAGCGAACAGGGCTTAAGCACAGATACGCAGTATTTT. Translated: CASSEQGLSTDTQYF. The chain couples TRBV27 to TRBJ2-3, with D perhaps TRBD1 (6 bases). In germline, CDR1 is MNHEY, CDR2 SMNVEV (reference sequence). V was cut by 6 bases and J by 0 bases, with 13 bases left in between. The CDR3 extends over 15 amino acids.

The table lists this clone with a few counts. The chain has TRBV6-4 and TRBJ2-3; TRBD1 is a possible D gene (6 bases). Germline lookup yields CDR1 MRHNA and CDR2 SNTAGT. Deletions cut 3 bases from V and 1 base from J, with 17 bases between. The CDR3 sequence is 17 residues long. The CDR3 here is CASSDGTSHSGTDTQYF. The CDR3 DNA is TGTGCCAGCAGTGATGGGACATCACATAGTGGCACAGATACGCAGTATTTT.

The count of this clone is one. V and J are TRBV4-1 and TRBJ1-1, with D unresolved. V dropped 1 base and J dropped 0 bases, with 12 bases sitting between them. This CDR3 is built from 16 residues. Looked up from germline, CDR1 is MGHRA and CDR2 is YSYEKL. The CDR3 reads CASSQGGSSLNTEAFF. CDR3 bases: TGCGCCAGCAGCCAAGGTGGCTCTAGCTTGAACACTGAAGCTTTCTTT.

The chain uses TRBV25-1 and TRBJ1-1; no reliable D call. V was clipped by 1 base and J by 2 bases, with 5 bases between them. Germline V lookup: CDR1 MGHDK, CDR2 SYGVNS. This CDR3 spans 13 amino acids. The CDR3 DNA reads TGTGCCAGCAGTGAATTAGTAAACACTGAAGCTTTCTTT. Amino acids: CASSELVNTEAFF.